This T cell receptor (beta chain) appears in the sequencing data of a study of breast tumors, draining lymph nodes, adjacent tissues. Findings and limits, study-wide: Luminal-like breast cancer showed significantly greater tumor-nontumor repertoire similarity than basal-like breast cancer did. Compared with lymph nodes, tumors were less diverse; compared with nontumor tissue, more.

Samples came from axillary lymph nodes draining the breast cancer. A word on this clonotype: Its target is not known.

TCRdb analysed the multiplex PCR reads with MiXCR anew, one entry per CDR3 protein. Of around 300,000 distinct CDR3 sequences listed, over 25% are singletons. The CDR3 is 14 residues long. Trimming removed 3 bases at V and 5 bases at J, with 13 bases between. The chain links TRBV12-3 or TRBV12-4 to TRBJ2-5; D is perhaps TRBD2 (6 bases). The sample taken for sequencing was axillary lymph node tissue. The clonotype was recovered from a female donor with breast cancer. Some clones in this sample may be carry-over from other donors' samples. The CDR3 nucleotides are TGTGCCAGCAGTTTTGAGGGGCGGGGTGAGACCCAGTACTTC. Translated, it gives CASSFEGRGETQYF.